This paragraph covers one TCR beta chain sequence. The protocol was immunoSEQ multiplex PCR, while the TCRdb copy is restricted to in-frame clones and leaves out a portion. The sample has fewer than 400,000 clones, 67% seen once. The data originate from a study of cytotoxic CD8 clonotypes in ibrutinib-treated CLL. Per germline, CDR1 LGHNA and CDR2 YSLEER. V gave up 3 bases and J gave up 3 bases, with 12 bases separating them. The CDR3 length is 14 residues. Material: PBMCs, obtained after 36 months of ibrutinib treatment. The genes are TRBV4-3 and TRBJ2-7; D tentatively fits TRBD1 or TRBD2 (5 bases each). The TCR was taken from a human donor with chronic lymphocytic leukemia. The chain's CDR3 is CASSQGTFGYEQYF. In nucleotides, the CDR3 is TGCGCCAGCAGCCAGGGGACCTTCGGCTACGAGCAGTACTTC.